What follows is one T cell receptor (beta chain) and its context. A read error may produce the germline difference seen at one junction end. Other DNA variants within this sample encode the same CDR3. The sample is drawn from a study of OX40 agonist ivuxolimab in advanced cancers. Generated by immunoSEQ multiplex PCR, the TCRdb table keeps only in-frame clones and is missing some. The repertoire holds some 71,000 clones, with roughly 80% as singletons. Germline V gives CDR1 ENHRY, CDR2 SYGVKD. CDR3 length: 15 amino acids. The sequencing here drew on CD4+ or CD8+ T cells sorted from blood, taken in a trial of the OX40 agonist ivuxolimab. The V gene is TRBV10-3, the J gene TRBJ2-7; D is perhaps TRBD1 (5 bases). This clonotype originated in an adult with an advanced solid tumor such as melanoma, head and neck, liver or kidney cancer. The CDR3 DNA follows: TGTGCCATCAGTGATCGGACATATGGCGCCTACGAACAGTACTTC. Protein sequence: CAISDRTYGAYEQYF.